This TCR beta chain was retrieved from a study of metastatic and nonmetastatic thyroid tumors. Study overall: Repertoire data that came from the blood and tumor or nodule tissue of malignant and benign thyroid patients were compared.

In this sample, this clone turned up many times. Its antigen is not known. Germline lookup yields CDR1 LNHDA and CDR2 SQIVND (reference sequence). The CDR3 is 13 residues long. Trimming took 2 bases from V and 10 from J, leaving 14 bases between them. Overall study results and limits: It was reported that TCR beta diversity was significantly higher in malignant thyroid tumors than benign nodules, in blood and tumor.

Original analysis: Researchers built a distant-metastasis classifier for papillary thyroid cancer that drew on CDR3 differences across clinicopathological groups. TCRdb re-called the PCR reads through MiXCR. These V and J calls are TCRdb output, not the study's own analysis. This sample carries about 30,000 clones, about a tenth of them seen once, and the ten largest clones take roughly 16%. Not a single patient had been given any form of treatment at any point before undergoing thyroid surgery. The TCR comes from a female donor with papillary thyroid cancer or a benign thyroid nodule (not recorded which). Some clones in this sample may be carry-over from other donors' samples. The sequenced material came from blood. V gene TRBV19 combines with J gene TRBJ1-2, with D perhaps matching TRBD1 (5 bases). This chain's CDR3 is CASSILGAGTYTF. The DNA for the CDR3 is TGTGCCAGTAGTATATTAGGCGCAGGGACCTACACCTTC.